Following are 18 T cell receptor beta chains from one sample sequenced in a study of shared clonotypes between healthy human individuals (dated by TCRdb to about 2020). The method behind the library was the immunoSEQ multiplex PCR assay. The table was pulled from immuneACCESS by TCRdb, which kept in-frame rearrangements only. Such tables lose some clones; where checked, under half of the loss comes from unresolved V genes, and the rest has no known cause. The sample table holds fewer than 600,000 clones, of which 70% to 80% were seen once. The ten largest clones capture 10% to 15% of the sample. Sequenced input: PBMCs. All receptors come from a woman in her thirties or forties in good health. Some clones in this sample may be carry-over from other donors' samples.

The V gene is TRBV5-1, the J gene TRBJ2-2; D may match TRBD1 or TRBD2 (6 bases each). Germline V gives CDR1 SGHRS, CDR2 YFSETQ. The CDR3 is 15 residues long. V was clipped by 4 bases and J by 0 bases, with 10 bases between them. The CDR3 region has the DNA TGCGCCAGCAGCGCGGGACACACGAACACCGGGGAGCTGTTTTTT. Translating it yields CASSAGHTNTGELFF.

V is TRBV7-2 and J is TRBJ2-7; 10 bases match TRBD2. V lost 5 bases, J lost 0 bases, and 10 bases stayed unmatched. CDR1 and CDR2 (germline): SGHTA, FQGNSA. The CDR3 length is 17 residues. CDR3 residues: CASSPRVAGGLSYEQYF. CDR3 coding DNA: TGTGCCAGCAGCCCCCGGGTAGCGGGGGGCCTCTCCTACGAGCAGTACTTC.

This clone was recorded a few times. The V gene is TRBV7-9, the J gene TRBJ1-3; 7 bases are a match to TRBD1. V lost 8 bases and J lost 0; bases outside the gene matches: 1. CDR1 and CDR2 from the germline V gene are SEHNR and FQNEAQ (reference sequence). This CDR3 comprises 13 residues. DNA of the CDR3: TGTGCCAGCGACAGGGACTCTGGAAACACCATATATTTT. Its translation is CASDRDSGNTIYF.

This chain's CDR3 is CAWSPLRNLITEAFF. CDR3 DNA sequence: TGTGCCTGGAGTCCACTACGGAATCTCATCACTGAAGCTTTCTTT. The rearrangement uses TRBV30 and TRBJ1-1; D gene unclear. This CDR3 contains 15 residues. Germline V gives CDR1 GTSNPN, CDR2 SVGIG (reference sequence). The V and J ends lost 2 bases and 4 bases respectively, with 17 bases between them.

The chain links TRBV9 to TRBJ1-1; D not certain. Germline CDR1 reads SGDLS; CDR2 reads YYNGEE. The CDR3 length is 14 residues. Trimming removed 3 bases from V and 1 base from J, with 10 bases in between. CDR3 DNA: TGTGCCAGCAGCGGTGGGATTTCGAACACTGAAGCTTTCTTT. Translation gives CASSGGISNTEAFF.

V and J are TRBV6-1 and TRBJ2-2; perhaps TRBD2 as D (7 bases). Germline V CDR1 and CDR2: MNHNS, SASEGT. The V end lost 6 bases, the J end lost 7 bases, and 18 bases lay between the germline ends. The CDR3 is made up of 15 amino acids. CDR3 region: CASSKGGAAYGELFF. CDR3 nucleotides: TGTGCCAGCAGCAAAGGGGGGGCCGCGTACGGGGAGCTGTTTTTT.

This clone was counted once. The chain has TRBV7-2 and TRBJ1-4, with 8 bases identical to TRBD1. The CDR3 covers 17 residues. Per germline, CDR1 SGHTA and CDR2 FQGNSA. Trimming took 1 base from V and 1 from J; bases not matched to a gene: 5. The CDR3 loop is CASSLGGQGGTNEKLFF. CDR3 nucleotides: TGTGCCAGCAGCTTAGGAGGACAGGGTGGAACTAATGAAAAACTGTTTTTT.

The rearrangement joins TRBV19 to TRBJ1-4, with D possibly being TRBD1 (5 bases). The V end was cut by 7 bases, the J end by 5 bases, with 14 bases between. This CDR3 is 14 amino acids long. Germline CDR1 reads LNHDA; CDR2 reads SQIVND (reference sequence). This CDR3 is CASKKGPSNEKLFF. The CDR3 DNA sequence: TGTGCCAGTAAAAAGGGACCGTCGAATGAAAAACTGTTTTTT.

The chain employs TRBV27 and TRBJ1-4; D gene unclear. This CDR3 is 14 amino acids long. The V end was cut by 8 bases, the J end by 5 bases, with 15 bases between. The germline CDR1 and CDR2 sequences are MNHEY and SMNVEV (reference sequence). For the CDR3, the DNA is TGTGCCAGCGGCGGGGTGAAGGAAAATGAAAAACTGTTTTTT. Amino acids: CASGGVKENEKLFF.

CDR3 residues: CASKSHQNQETQYF. The CDR3 bases are TGTGCCAGCAAGTCACATCAAAACCAAGAGACCCAGTACTTC. This chain links TRBV28 with TRBJ2-5, with D unclear. In germline, CDR1 is MDHEN, CDR2 SYDVKM. This CDR3 contains 14 residues. V lost 7 bases, J lost 0 bases, and 12 bases lay in between.

This clone showed up just a few times. The CDR3: CASSAGLAGTNEQFF. The CDR3, as DNA: TGTGCCAGCAGCGCGGGACTAGCGGGGACCAATGAGCAGTTCTTC. This chain joins TRBV2 and TRBJ2-1; 13 bases line up with TRBD2. The V segment lost 6 bases and the J segment 6 bases; nucleotides outside the gene matches: 5. Germline CDR1 and CDR2: SNHLY and FYNNEI. The CDR3 totals 15 residues.

This clone was recorded once. The sample contains more than one DNA sequence encoding this CDR3. J is TRBJ2-7 and V is TRBV28, with D maybe TRBD1 (6 bases). The CDR3 is 13 residues long. Germline V gene lookup returns CDR1 MDHEN and CDR2 SYDVKM. Deletions cut 5 bases from V and 3 bases from J, with 11 bases between. In DNA, the CDR3 is TGTGCCAGCAGTCTGACAGGAGTCTACGAGCAGTACTTC. Translation gives CASSLTGVYEQYF.

This clone was seen only once. J is TRBJ2-1 and V is TRBV28; 8 nucleotides line up with TRBD2. The germline V gene encodes CDR1 MDHEN and CDR2 SYDVKM. J lost 8 bases, V lost 6 bases, and 12 bases had no gene match. The CDR3 is 15 residues long. The CDR3 sequence: CASREEVAGRYEQFF. DNA for the CDR3: TGTGCCAGCAGGGAAGAGGTAGCGGGAAGGTATGAGCAGTTCTTC.

In its sample, this clone was seen a few times. This chain joins TRBV7-3 and TRBJ2-2; maybe TRBD2 (7 bases). V was cut by 0 bases and J by 3 bases, with 14 bases left in between. Germline assignment: CDR1 SGHTA and CDR2 FQGTGA. The CDR3 extends over 17 amino acids. The CDR3 region is CASSLTGEGHYTGELFF. The DNA for the CDR3 is TGTGCCAGCAGCTTAACGGGGGAGGGACATTACACCGGGGAGCTGTTTTTT.

This clone has a handful of counts. This chain uses TRBV30 with TRBJ1-4; the match to TRBD1 covers 7 bases. Germline loops: CDR1 GTSNPN, CDR2 SVGIG (reference sequence). V was clipped by 0 bases and J by 10 bases; unmatched bases: 8. CDR3 length: 14 amino acids. The CDR3 bases are TGTGCCTGGAGTGTAGGCGGGACAGTTGGAAAACTGTTTTTT. This encodes CAWSVGGTVGKLFF.

The V gene is TRBV7-3, the J gene TRBJ2-7, with 10 bases aligning to TRBD2. The V and J ends lost 0 bases and 4 bases, in that order; junction bases with no gene match: 6. The CDR3 length is 16 residues. The germline V gene encodes CDR1 SGHTA and CDR2 FQGTGA. CDR3 bases: TGTGCCAGCAGCTTAACCTCTAGCGGGAGAAAGTACGAGCAGTACTTC. Encoded protein: CASSLTSSGRKYEQYF.

The J gene is TRBJ2-5, the V gene TRBV9; no reliable D call. With 3 bases removed from V and 1 base from J, the gap between germline ends came to 10 bases. This CDR3 has 14 amino acids. Germline V gene data show CDR1 as SGDLS and CDR2 as YYNGEE. The CDR3 loop is CASSAMGTQETQYF. As DNA, the CDR3 is TGTGCCAGCAGCGCAATGGGAACCCAAGAGACCCAGTACTTC.

This chain uses TRBV27 with TRBJ1-5; 7 bases align to TRBD1. CDR1 is MNHEY, CDR2 SMNVEV, per germline (reference sequence). The length of the CDR3 is 14 residues. Trimming took 9 bases from V and 0 from J; bases not matched to a gene: 5. CDR3 residues: CARTGSYSNQPQHF. The CDR3 nucleotides are TGTGCCAGGACAGGGAGCTATAGCAATCAGCCCCAGCATTTT.